This passage covers 23 T cell receptor beta chains from one sample sequenced in a study of T cells after yellow fever vaccination (dated by TCRdb to the late 2010s). Libraries were made using 5' RACE. Reads for this sample came from an Illumina NovaSeq 6000. TCRdb took the public reads, trimmed them with fastp at Q25, ran MiXCR for clone calling and kept in-frame beta chains. CDR3 protein sequences are deduplicated, and each keeps its most common genes and DNA. Present in this sample are approximately 300,000 distinct CDR3 sequences, about 10% of which were seen just once. The ten largest clones add up to 3.3% of the sample. The treatment or condition label, read with the paper, signifies: live attenuated yellow fever vaccine strain. The material was CD4+ T cells sorted from PBMCs, obtained 45 days after the yellow fever booster vaccination. These receptors were collected from a man aged 18 to 30 who received the YFV17D yellow fever vaccine.

This clonotype was detected a few times. CDR3: CASSLVGPTSGTQYF. Here the CDR3 DNA reads TGTGCCAGCAGTTTAGTGGGACCAACAAGCGGGACCCAGTACTTC. V and J are TRBV28 and TRBJ2-5; D tentatively reads TRBD1 or TRBD2 (5 bases each). This CDR3 comprises 15 residues. Germline V gene lookup returns CDR1 MDHEN and CDR2 SYDVKM. The germline V and J ends were trimmed by 2 bases and 7 bases, with 17 bases remaining between them.

V is TRBV18 and J is TRBJ2-3; D is unresolved. There are 12 residues in the CDR3. The V and J ends lost 8 bases and 3 bases respectively, with 9 bases between them. CDR1 is KGHSH, CDR2 LQKENI, per germline. DNA of the CDR3: TGTGCCAGCCATCCGGAAACAGATACGCAGTATTTT. Translated, it gives CASHPETDTQYF.

This clonotype was observed a handful of times. The rearrangement links TRBV6-5 to TRBJ2-7; tentatively, D is TRBD1 (5 bases). Trimming removed 8 bases at V and 5 bases at J, with 19 bases between. Germline V gives CDR1 MNHEY, CDR2 SVGAGI. The length of the CDR3 is 14 residues. CDR3 coding DNA: TGTGCCAGCGGACCCAGGGTTATCGGCGACGAGCAGTACTTC. This encodes CASGPRVIGDEQYF.

This clonotype appeared a few times. The chain joins TRBV20-1 to TRBJ2-3; D is possibly TRBD2 (6 bases). The CDR3 runs 13 residues. Per germline, CDR1 DFQATT and CDR2 SNEGSKA (reference sequence). Trimming left V 6 bases short and J 1 base short, with 11 bases between. In DNA, the CDR3 is TGCAGTGCCGGGACTCCCGGCACAGATACGCAGTATTTT. Amino acids: CSAGTPGTDTQYF.

There are a few counts of this clonotype. This chain connects TRBV4-3 to TRBJ2-6; no reliable D call. CDR1 is LGHNA, CDR2 YSLEER, per germline. The CDR3 contains 17 residues. V lost 0 bases and J 0 bases, leaving 9 bases between the germline ends. The DNA for the CDR3 is TGCGCCAGCAGCCAAGATGCCCCAGGCTCTGGGGCCAACGTCCTGACTTTC. Its protein product is CASSQDAPGSGANVLTF.

This clonotype was recorded a few times. The chain carries TRBV27 and TRBJ2-1; D perhaps matches TRBD1 (5 bases). V was clipped by 4 bases and J by 7 bases, with 8 bases between them. The CDR3 length is 12 residues. CDR1 is MNHEY, CDR2 SMNVEV, per germline (reference sequence). CDR3 DNA: TGTGCCAGCAGTTGGGGCCGGAATGAGCAGTTCTTC. Its translation is CASSWGRNEQFF.

The chain couples TRBV9 to TRBJ2-5, with D possibly being TRBD1 or TRBD2 (5 bases each). Germline lookup yields CDR1 SGDLS and CDR2 YYNGEE. Deletions cut 2 bases from V and 5 bases from J, with 16 bases between. This CDR3 comprises 15 residues. Written as DNA, the CDR3 is TGTGCCAGCAGCGTGTTGGGCAGCGAGGGGGAGACCCAGTACTTC. Residues: CASSVLGSEGETQYF. The full variable domain, with the rest looked up from reference TRBV9 and TRBJ2-5, is DSGVTQTPKHLITATGQRVTLRCSPRSGDLSVYWYQQSLDQGLQFLIQYYNGEERAKGNILERFSAQQFPDLHSELNLSSLELGDSALYFCASSVLGSEGETQYFGPGTRLLVL.

In its sample, this clonotype was seen a few times. V and J are TRBV5-4 and TRBJ1-1, with D unclear. Germline V gene sequence: CDR1 SGHNT, CDR2 YYREEE (reference sequence). V was cut by 5 bases and J by 1 base, with 9 bases left in between. The CDR3 is 13 residues long. The CDR3 DNA sequence: TGTGCCAGCAGACTTTCCGGGAACACTGAAGCTTTCTTT. It codes for CASRLSGNTEAFF.

This clonotype was seen more than once but under ten times. J is TRBJ2-3 and V is TRBV29-1; D perhaps matches TRBD1 (6 bases). Germline assignment: CDR1 SQVTM and CDR2 ANQGSEA. The CDR3 length is 11 residues. V shed 7 bases and J shed 6 bases, with 11 bases lying between them. DNA for the CDR3: TGCAGCGCCGCAGGGGAGGATACGCAGTATTTT. Encoded protein: CSAAGEDTQYF.

This clonotype has just a few counts. The chain couples TRBV5-1 to TRBJ2-3, with D tentatively TRBD1 (5 bases). Germline CDR1 SGHRS, CDR2 YFSETQ. This CDR3 is built from 14 residues. Trimming took off 4 bases at V and 6 bases at J, with 15 bases between the two ends. CDR3 bases: TGCGCCAGCAGCGTGGCCCAGCCAGGGGATACGCAGTATTTT. Amino acid sequence: CASSVAQPGDTQYF. The whole variable domain, remainder taken from reference TRBV5-1 and TRBJ2-3, is KAGVTQTPRYLIKTRGQQVTLSCSPISGHRSVSWYQQTPGQGLQFLFEYFSETQRNKGNFPGRFSGRQFSNSRSEMNVSTLELGDSALYLCASSVAQPGDTQYFGPGTRLTVL.

This clonotype showed up just a few times. The CDR3 is CASNTGDAGQPQHF. CDR3 DNA sequence: TGTGCCAGTAACACAGGCGACGCGGGTCAGCCCCAGCATTTT. The chain links TRBV7-9 to TRBJ1-5, with D possibly TRBD1 on 5 matching bases. This CDR3 has 14 residues. CDR1 is SEHNR and CDR2 is FQNEAQ in the germline V gene (reference sequence). V shed 9 bases and J shed 6 bases, with 18 bases lying between them.

This clonotype was detected ten times or more. V is TRBV29-1 and J is TRBJ1-1; D call uncertain. The CDR3 is made up of 10 amino acids. The ends were cut back, 6 bases at V and 1 base at J, with 3 bases in the middle. Germline CDR1 SQVTM, CDR2 ANQGSEA. CDR3 coding DNA: TGCAGCGTGACGAACACTGAAGCTTTCTTT. This codes for CSVTNTEAFF.

Written as DNA, the CDR3 is TGTGCCAGCAGCTCGACTAAGATGGACAGGGGATCATATGGCTACACCTTC. Its translation: CASSSTKMDRGSYGYTF. V is TRBV13 and J is TRBJ1-2; 9 bases are shared with TRBD1. Germline V CDR1 and CDR2: PRHDT, FYEKMQ (reference sequence). This CDR3 is 17 amino acids long. Trimming took 4 bases from V and 5 from J; bases not matched to a gene: 14.

In this sample, this clonotype turned up many times. The chain carries TRBV6-2 or TRBV6-3 and TRBJ2-7; D may match TRBD1 or TRBD2 (5 bases each). Trimming left V 5 bases short and J 6 bases short, with 20 bases between. The CDR3 totals 15 residues. Germline V gene data show CDR1 as MNHEY and CDR2 as SVGEGT. The CDR3 sequence: CASSDIQGSGSEQYV. As DNA, the CDR3 is TGTGCCAGCAGTGACATCCAGGGTTCTGGGAGCGAGCAGTACGTC.

This clonotype was found a few times. The rearrangement links TRBV10-3 to TRBJ2-3; 9 bases fit TRBD2. The trim removed 6 bases at V and 1 base at J, leaving 5 bases unmatched. CDR3 length equals 15 residues. Germline V CDR1 and CDR2: ENHRY, SYGVKD. The CDR3 protein is CAIRLAGAGTDTQYF. In DNA, the CDR3 is TGTGCCATCAGGTTAGCGGGGGCCGGCACAGATACGCAGTATTTT.

A few counts support this clonotype. The chain links TRBV6-5 to TRBJ2-3; no reliable D call. V lost 6 bases and J 0 bases, leaving 13 bases between the germline ends. Germline CDR1 and CDR2: MNHEY and SVGAGI. The CDR3 extends over 15 amino acids. The CDR3 loop reads CASSRRLTSTDTQYF. In nucleotides, the CDR3 is TGTGCCAGCAGCCGACGGTTGACTAGCACAGATACGCAGTATTTT.

The CDR3 protein is CASSNATGMNTEAFF. CDR3 bases: TGTGCCAGCAGTAATGCGACAGGGATGAACACTGAAGCTTTCTTT. V and J are TRBV27 and TRBJ1-1, with 7 bases fitting TRBD1. Germline-derived CDR1 and CDR2 are MNHEY and SMNVEV (reference sequence). The CDR3 contains 15 residues. V was clipped by 5 bases and J by 0 bases; unmatched bases: 6.

This clonotype has at least ten counts. The chain recombines TRBV12-3 or TRBV12-4 with TRBJ2-3; D uncertain. Deletions cut 6 bases from V and 0 bases from J, with 13 bases between. The CDR3 extends over 15 amino acids. The CDR3 DNA follows: TGTGCCAGCAGCCATGAAATCTCGAGCACAGATACGCAGTATTTT. This encodes CASSHEISSTDTQYF.

At least ten counts were recorded for this clonotype. This chain joins TRBV18 and TRBJ1-2, with D uncertain. The CDR3 sequence is 13 residues long. From germline, CDR1 is KGHSH and CDR2 LQKENI. V dropped 2 bases and J dropped 1 base, with 5 bases sitting between them. The CDR3 sequence is CASSPGDNYGYTF. CDR3 DNA sequence: TGTGCCAGCTCACCAGGAGATAACTATGGCTACACCTTC.

This chain joins TRBV3-1 and TRBJ2-5; maybe TRBD2 (7 bases). Trimming stripped 4 bases from V and 5 bases from J, with 17 bases between. Germline V lookup: CDR1 LGHDT, CDR2 YNNKEL (reference sequence). The CDR3 totals 15 residues. The chain's CDR3 is CASSPSAGASETQYF. CDR3 DNA sequence: TGTGCCAGCAGCCCCTCGGCGGGGGCCAGCGAGACCCAGTACTTC.

The table lists this clonotype with a few counts. The V call is TRBV4-1, the J call TRBJ2-2, with D perhaps matching TRBD2 (6 bases). Germline V gene sequence: CDR1 MGHRA, CDR2 YSYEKL. The CDR3 consists of 16 residues. V lost 1 base, J lost 6 bases, and 15 bases lay in between. The CDR3, as DNA: TGCGCCAGCAGCCAAGTAAGGAGCGGGCGCCCCGGGGAGCTGTTTTTT. Protein product: CASSQVRSGRPGELFF.

The table lists this clonotype with a few counts. The chain carries TRBV7-2 and TRBJ1-1; TRBD1 is a possible D gene (6 bases). This CDR3 is built from 15 residues. CDR1 and CDR2 (germline): SGHTA, FQGNSA. The V and J ends lost 5 bases and 1 base respectively, with 14 bases between them. The CDR3 DNA reads TGTGCCAGCAGCACCTGGACAGCGAGGAACACTGAAGCTTTCTTT. Amino acids: CASSTWTARNTEAFF. The full variable domain, with the rest looked up from reference TRBV7-2 and TRBJ1-1, is GAGVSQSPSNKVTEKGKDVELRCDPISGHTALYWYRQSLGQGLEFLIYFQGNSAPDKSGLPSDRFSAERTGGSVSTLTIQRTQQEDSAVYLCASSTWTARNTEAFFGQGTRLTVV.

This clonotype showed up just a few times. This chain uses TRBV6-1 with TRBJ2-5; possible D gene TRBD2, 7 bases. The germline V gene has CDR1 MNHNS and CDR2 SASEGT. The CDR3 spans 14 residues. With 7 bases removed from V and 4 bases from J, the gap between germline ends came to 16 bases. CDR3 residues: CASTPRGLVETQYF. CDR3 sequence (DNA): TGTGCCAGCACCCCGCGGGGGCTGGTAGAGACCCAGTACTTC.